These 25 T cell receptor beta chains share one sample of origin, sequenced in a study of metastatic and nonmetastatic thyroid tumors. Among the patients, none had received any treatment before thyroid surgery. MiXCR reprocessed the PCR reads for TCRdb. The data contain roughly 89,000 clones, under 15% of them singletons. Material: tumor tissue. The receptors were sampled from a female donor with papillary thyroid cancer or a benign thyroid nodule (not recorded which). Some clones in this sample may be carry-over from other donors' samples.

Concerning this clone itself: It may be a read error: a sequence one base away is much more abundant. V and J are TRBV20-1 and TRBJ2-2; 10 bases line up with TRBD1. Looked up from germline, CDR1 is DFQATT and CDR2 is SNEGSKA (reference sequence). The CDR3 totals 14 residues. V shed 1 base, J shed 9 bases, and the junction held 5 bases outside the gene matches. The CDR3 DNA sequence: TGCAGTGCTAGAGGACAGGGGGCGACCTGGGAGCTGTTTTTT. Protein sequence: CSARGQGATWELFF.

The rearrangement joins TRBV5-1 to TRBJ1-2; D possibly corresponds to TRBD1 (6 bases). There are 15 residues in the CDR3. Trimming cost V 4 bases and J 10 bases, with 23 bases left between them. The germline gives CDR1 SGHRS, CDR2 YFSETQ. CDR3 sequence reads: CASSPTGGAGCVYTF. The CDR3 DNA is TGCGCCAGCAGCCCTACCGGGGGGGCTGGGTGTGTCTACACCTTC. The entire variable domain, with the rest obtained from reference TRBV5-1 and TRBJ1-2, is as follows: KAGVTQTPRYLIKTRGQQVTLSCSPISGHRSVSWYQQTPGQGLQFLFEYFSETQRNKGNFPGRFSGRQFSNSRSEMNVSTLELGDSALYLCASSPTGGAGCVYTFGSGTRLTVV.

This clone was observed at least ten times. The genes are TRBV14 and TRBJ1-6; no definite D call. V was pared by 1 base and J by 9 bases, with 10 bases between. Germline V gives CDR1 SGHDN, CDR2 FVKESK. This CDR3 region has 14 residues. The CDR3 is CASSQARLGSPLHF. The DNA of the CDR3 is TGTGCCAGCAGCCAAGCGAGGTTGGGTTCACCCCTCCACTTT.

Ten or more counts support this clone. V gene TRBV27 combines with J gene TRBJ2-1; either TRBD1 or TRBD2 may fit D (6 bases each). The CDR3 runs 15 residues. Deletions cut 6 bases from V and 9 bases from J, with 21 bases between. Germline-derived CDR1 and CDR2 are MNHEY and SMNVEV (reference sequence). CDR3 region: CASSPRGWGASEQFF. For the CDR3, the DNA is TGTGCCAGCAGCCCGAGGGGTTGGGGGGCCAGTGAGCAGTTCTTC.

J is TRBJ2-1 and V is TRBV9, with D perhaps matching TRBD2 (5 bases). CDR1 is SGDLS and CDR2 is YYNGEE in the germline V gene. This CDR3 has 15 residues. Trimming left V 5 bases short and J 5 bases short, with 17 bases between. CDR3 DNA: TGTGCCAGCAGTGAGGGCCTCCTAATTAACAATGAGCAGTTCTTC. Protein product: CASSEGLLINNEQFF.

This clone was counted a single time. The chain couples TRBV11-2 to TRBJ2-7; possible D gene TRBD2, 5 bases. The CDR3 is 18 residues long. Germline V gene lookup returns CDR1 SGHAT and CDR2 FQNNGV. V was cut by 1 base and J by 0 bases, with 19 bases left in between. The CDR3 region is CASSLGYPARGFSYEQYF. The CDR3 DNA reads TGTGCCAGCAGCTTAGGTTACCCGGCCAGAGGGTTCTCCTACGAGCAGTACTTC.

This clone has ten or more counts. V and J are TRBV14 and TRBJ1-1; D remains unclear. The ends were cut back, 6 bases at V and 0 bases at J, with 8 bases in the middle. The CDR3 extends over 13 amino acids. Germline values: CDR1 SGHDN, CDR2 FVKESK. CDR3 region: CASSLSMNTEAFF. CDR3 nucleotides: TGTGCCAGCAGTTTAAGCATGAACACTGAAGCTTTCTTT.

This clone was seen ten or more times. The V gene is TRBV2, the J gene TRBJ2-2; D call uncertain. CDR3 length: 14 amino acids. Germline V gene data show CDR1 as SNHLY and CDR2 as FYNNEI. V lost 4 bases to trimming and J lost 6 bases, with 12 bases between them. The CDR3 loop is CASSGPNMPGELFF. The CDR3, as DNA: TGTGCCAGCAGTGGTCCCAACATGCCCGGGGAGCTGTTTTTT.

The V and J genes are TRBV11-2 and TRBJ1-1; 10 positions match TRBD1. The J segment lost 1 base and the V segment lost 4 bases, leaving 3 bases of the junction unmatched. Germline-derived CDR1 and CDR2 are SGHAT and FQNNGV. This CDR3 region has 15 residues. The CDR3 here is CASSSRQGANTEAFF. CDR3 sequence (DNA): TGTGCCAGCAGCTCCCGACAGGGGGCGAACACTGAAGCTTTCTTT.

This clone is labeled as medium-sized (0.01 to 0.1%). The chain uses TRBV27 and TRBJ2-3, with a possible D match to TRBD1 (5 bases). Between the trimmed V and J ends, which lost 7 bases and 2 bases, there was a span of 16 bases. Germline V CDR1 and CDR2: MNHEY, SMNVEV (reference sequence). The CDR3 is made up of 15 amino acids. Here the CDR3 DNA reads TGTGCCAGCAAAAAGGGGCGACGCCTCACAGATACGCAGTATTTT. It encodes CASKKGRRLTDTQYF.

This clone came up many times. V and J are TRBV11-1 and TRBJ2-2; 10 bases map to TRBD2. The CDR3 runs 18 residues. Trimming removed 5 bases from V and 5 bases from J; junction bases left unmatched: 14. The germline V gene has CDR1 SGHAT and CDR2 FQDESV (reference sequence). The CDR3 DNA is TGTGCCAGCAGCCCGGGTAGCGGGAGGTACTTTTCTACCGGGGAGCTGTTTTTT. Protein: CASSPGSGRYFSTGELFF.

Turning to this clone: One junction end disagrees with the germline gene, perhaps due to a read error. V is TRBV28 and J is TRBJ2-7; no reliable D call. Germline V gene data show CDR1 as MDHEN and CDR2 as SYDVKM. This CDR3 comprises 13 residues. CDR3 in DNA: TGTGACAGCAGTTTAATTAGCTACTACGAGCAGTACTTC. It is translated as CDSSLISYYEQYF.

The sample holds a few counts of this clone. Being one base from a much bigger clone, this may be a read error. The chain carries TRBV6-1 and TRBJ2-3, with D hard to call. V lost 3 bases, J lost 0 bases, and 10 bases lay in between. Germline V gives CDR1 MNHNS, CDR2 SASEGT. The CDR3 is 15 amino acids. CDR3: CASSDSKRSTDTQYF. The CDR3 nucleotides read TGTGCCAGCAGTGATTCGAAGAGAAGCACAGATACGCAGTATTTT.

In the case of this clone: It is likely a read error, because the conserved phenylalanine at the end of the CDR3 is missing. The rearrangement joins TRBV6-2 or TRBV6-3 to TRBJ2-5; possibly TRBD2 for D (6 bases). V dropped 4 bases and J dropped 3 bases, with 15 bases sitting between them. Germline values: CDR1 MNHEY, CDR2 SVGEGT. The CDR3 covers 15 residues. The CDR3 protein is CASSSPGAPKETQYV. Written as DNA, the CDR3 is TGTGCCAGCAGTTCCCCGGGAGCCCCTAAAGAGACCCAGTACGTC.

This clone came up a few times. Just one base apart from a much larger clone, this may be a read error. The same CDR3 also results from other DNA sequences found in this sample. The chain joins TRBV10-3 to TRBJ1-1, with a tentative D call TRBD1 (5 bases). Trimming removed 4 bases at V and 5 bases at J, with 20 bases between. Germline-derived CDR1 and CDR2 are ENHRY and SYGVKD. The CDR3 runs to 16 residues. The CDR3 DNA sequence: TGTGCCATCAGTGGGATAGATCGGACACCGAATACTGAAGCTTTCTTT. It codes for CAISGIDRTPNTEAFF.

This clone was counted ten times or more. The genes are TRBV20-1 and TRBJ2-7, with 15 bases that match TRBD2. The CDR3 is 15 residues long. J was trimmed by 6 bases and V by 0 bases; bases with no gene match: 3. Germline V lookup: CDR1 DFQATT, CDR2 SNEGSKA (reference sequence). The CDR3 bases are TGCAGTGCTAGAGAACGGACTAGCGGGAGGGGCGAGCAGTACTTC. This codes for CSARERTSGRGEQYF.

For this clone: Since a much larger clone is just one base distant, this may be a read error. This same CDR3 is encoded by further DNA sequences in the sample. The chain links TRBV25-1 to TRBJ1-5; D may be TRBD1 (5 bases). CDR3 length equals 16 residues. Germline-derived CDR1 and CDR2 are MGHDK and SYGVNS. Trimming took off 4 bases at V and 6 bases at J, with 19 bases between the two ends. The CDR3 DNA reads TGTGCCAGCAGTGGTTCATCGGGGGGGTTAGGTCAGCCCCAGCATTTT. Translation gives CASSGSSGGLGQPQHF.

This clone appeared a few times. This may be a read error: a much more frequent sequence differs by one nucleotide. The chain links TRBV6-2 or TRBV6-3 to TRBJ2-1; no clear D gene. The CDR3 covers 12 residues. Germline V CDR1 and CDR2: MNHEY, SVGEGT. Trimming shortened V by 2 bases and J by 16 bases, and 15 bases separated the two germline ends. This CDR3 reads CASSYPIVDVFF. The CDR3 bases are TGTGCCAGCAGTTACCCTATCGTCGATGTATTCTTC.

There are many counts of this clone. The V call is TRBV6-1, the J call TRBJ1-1, with D tentatively TRBD1 (6 bases). This CDR3 has 14 amino acids. V lost 7 bases to trimming and J lost 5 bases, with 17 bases between them. Germline V gives CDR1 MNHNS, CDR2 SASEGT. The CDR3 loop is CASIPGDPSTEAFF. DNA for the CDR3: TGTGCCAGCATCCCAGGGGACCCGTCAACTGAAGCTTTCTTT.

The table lists this clone with many counts. CDR3 sequence reads: CASSGGTGSQETQYF. CDR3 DNA sequence: TGTGCCAGTAGTGGGGGGACAGGGAGTCAGGAGACCCAGTACTTC. The J gene is TRBJ2-5, the V gene TRBV19, with TRBD1 identical over 9 bases. Germline CDR1 LNHDA, CDR2 SQIVND (reference sequence). With 5 bases clipped from V and 5 bases from J, the junction kept 9 bases outside the gene matches. The CDR3 has 15 amino acids.

With respect to this clone: A read error may be the cause here, since a much bigger clone is one base away. This chain connects TRBV29-1 to TRBJ2-7; 8 nucleotides match TRBD1. Germline-derived CDR1 and CDR2 are SQVTM and ANQGSEA. The CDR3 sequence is 14 residues long. CDR3 loop: CSSYRGKVSYEHYF. The CDR3 nucleotides read TGCAGCAGCTACAGGGGGAAGGTATCCTACGAGCATTACTTC.

This clone has at least ten counts. The V gene is TRBV30, the J gene TRBJ1-1; possibly TRBD1 for D (5 bases). Trimming removed 0 bases from V and 5 bases from J, with 10 bases in between. The CDR3 has 13 amino acids. Germline CDR1 and CDR2: GTSNPN and SVGIG (reference sequence). The CDR3 loop reads CAWSVREGTEAFF. As DNA, the CDR3 is TGTGCCTGGAGTGTCAGGGAGGGAACTGAAGCTTTCTTT.

This clone was seen at least ten times. The CDR3 here is CASSESGGAPKGSGELFF. The CDR3 DNA reads as TGTGCCAGCAGTGAATCCGGGGGGGCACCGAAGGGGTCCGGGGAGCTGTTTTTT. The chain uses TRBV25-1 and TRBJ2-2, with TRBD2 identical over 8 bases. Germline V gene sequence: CDR1 MGHDK, CDR2 SYGVNS. CDR3 size: 18 residues. After removal of 1 base from V and 6 bases from J, the junction contained 13 bases not matched to a gene.

This clone was seen repeatedly, ten times or more. The V gene is TRBV9, the J gene TRBJ2-7; the D call may be TRBD1 or TRBD2 (5 bases each). The CDR3 extends over 11 amino acids. V was cut by 3 bases and J by 9 bases, with 10 bases left in between. Germline assignment: CDR1 SGDLS and CDR2 YYNGEE. This CDR3 is CASSGGGGQYF. The CDR3 DNA is TGTGCCAGCAGCGGAGGTGGGGGGCAGTACTTC.

This clone was seen a handful of times. A much larger clonotype is one base distant, so this may be a read error. The rearrangement joins TRBV14 to TRBJ2-1, with D perhaps matching TRBD1 (6 bases). Germline loops: CDR1 SGHDN, CDR2 FVKESK. The CDR3 sequence is 14 residues long. The DNA of the CDR3 is TGTGCCAGCAGCCTCTTACAGGGTTTCAATGAGCAGTCCTTC. Translated, it gives CASSLLQGFNEQSF.